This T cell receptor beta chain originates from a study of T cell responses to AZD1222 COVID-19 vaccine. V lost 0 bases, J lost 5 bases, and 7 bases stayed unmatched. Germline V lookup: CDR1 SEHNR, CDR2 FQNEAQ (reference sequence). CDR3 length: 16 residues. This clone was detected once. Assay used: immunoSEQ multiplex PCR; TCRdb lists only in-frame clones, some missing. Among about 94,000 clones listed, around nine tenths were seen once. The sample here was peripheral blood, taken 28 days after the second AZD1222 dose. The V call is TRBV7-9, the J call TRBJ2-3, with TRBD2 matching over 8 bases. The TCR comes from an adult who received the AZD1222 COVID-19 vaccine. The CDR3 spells CASSLAGGGRVDTQYF. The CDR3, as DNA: TGTGCCAGCAGCTTAGCCGGCGGGGGGCGGGTAGATACGCAGTATTTT.